This TCR beta chain was documented in a study of blood T cell repertoires in COVID-19. On the study more broadly: In each case, the material was cDNA or gDNA derived from T cells, B-cell-depleted T cells, or PBMCs.

Per the authors' pipeline: Amplification with reference gene primers provided the estimates of nucleated cell counts. Method: immunoSEQ multiplex PCR; TCRdb's copy keeps in-frame clones and lacks some. The V and J calls and clone size come from that table; D and trimming were worked out from the DNA. The data contain approximately 230,000 clones, 86% of them singletons. Trimming removed 0 bases from V and 0 bases from J; junction bases left unmatched: 7. Germline assignment: CDR1 SGHRS and CDR2 YFSETQ. CDR3 size: 17 residues. Membership in each cohort depended on participant-reported clinical history. Either two negative PCRs, clearance, or symptom resolution qualified Cohort 3 donors as recovered.

The chain employs TRBV5-1 and TRBJ2-7; 9 bases map to TRBD2. This receptor was obtained from a man aged 35-49 years who had recovered from COVID-19. What was sequenced was PBMCs or T cells enriched from blood (not recorded which). The CDR3 DNA is TGCGCCAGCAGCTTGGAAGCTAGCGGGAATCCCTCCTACGAGCAGTACTTC. Its protein product is CASSLEASGNPSYEQYF.